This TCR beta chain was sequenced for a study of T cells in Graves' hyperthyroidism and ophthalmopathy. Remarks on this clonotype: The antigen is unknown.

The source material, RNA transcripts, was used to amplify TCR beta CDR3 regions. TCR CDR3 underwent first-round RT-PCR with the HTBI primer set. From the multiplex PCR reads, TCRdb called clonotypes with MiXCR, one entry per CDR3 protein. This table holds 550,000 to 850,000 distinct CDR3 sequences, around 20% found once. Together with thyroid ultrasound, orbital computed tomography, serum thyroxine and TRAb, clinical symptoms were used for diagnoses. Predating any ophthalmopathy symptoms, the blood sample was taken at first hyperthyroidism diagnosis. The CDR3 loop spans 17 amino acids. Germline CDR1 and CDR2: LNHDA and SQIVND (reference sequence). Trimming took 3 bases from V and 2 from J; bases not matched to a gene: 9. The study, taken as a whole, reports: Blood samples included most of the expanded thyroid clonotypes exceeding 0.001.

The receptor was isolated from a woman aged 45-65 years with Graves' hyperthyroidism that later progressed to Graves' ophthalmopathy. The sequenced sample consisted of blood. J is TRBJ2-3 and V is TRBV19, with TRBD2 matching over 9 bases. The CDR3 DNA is TGTGCCAGTAGTATCGGGCTAGCGGGAAGATTCACAGATACGCAGTATTTT. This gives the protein CASSIGLAGRFTDTQYF.